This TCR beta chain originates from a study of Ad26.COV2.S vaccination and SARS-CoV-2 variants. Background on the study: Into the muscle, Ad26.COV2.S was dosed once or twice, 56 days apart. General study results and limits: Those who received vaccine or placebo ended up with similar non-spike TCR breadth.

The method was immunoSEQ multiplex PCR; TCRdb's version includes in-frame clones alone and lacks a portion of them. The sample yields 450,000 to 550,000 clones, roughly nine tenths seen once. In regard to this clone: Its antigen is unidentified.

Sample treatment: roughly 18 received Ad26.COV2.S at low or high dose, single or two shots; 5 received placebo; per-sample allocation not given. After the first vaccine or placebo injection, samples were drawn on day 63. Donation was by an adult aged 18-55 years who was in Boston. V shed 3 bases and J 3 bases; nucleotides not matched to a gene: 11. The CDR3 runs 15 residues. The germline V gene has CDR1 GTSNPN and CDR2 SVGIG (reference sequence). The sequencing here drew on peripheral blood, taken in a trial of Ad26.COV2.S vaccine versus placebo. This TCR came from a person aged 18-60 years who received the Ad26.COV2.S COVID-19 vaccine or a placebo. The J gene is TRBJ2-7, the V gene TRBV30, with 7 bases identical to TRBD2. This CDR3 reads CAWSRVKAGNYEQYF. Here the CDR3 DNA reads TGTGCCTGGAGCAGGGTGAAAGCGGGAAACTACGAGCAGTACTTC. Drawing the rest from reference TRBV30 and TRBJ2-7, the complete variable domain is SQTIHQWPATLVQPVGSPLSLECTVEGTSNPNLYWYRQAAGRGLQLLFYSVGIGQISSEVPQNLSASRPQDRQFILSSKKLLLSDSGFYLCAWSRVKAGNYEQYFGPGTRLTVT.